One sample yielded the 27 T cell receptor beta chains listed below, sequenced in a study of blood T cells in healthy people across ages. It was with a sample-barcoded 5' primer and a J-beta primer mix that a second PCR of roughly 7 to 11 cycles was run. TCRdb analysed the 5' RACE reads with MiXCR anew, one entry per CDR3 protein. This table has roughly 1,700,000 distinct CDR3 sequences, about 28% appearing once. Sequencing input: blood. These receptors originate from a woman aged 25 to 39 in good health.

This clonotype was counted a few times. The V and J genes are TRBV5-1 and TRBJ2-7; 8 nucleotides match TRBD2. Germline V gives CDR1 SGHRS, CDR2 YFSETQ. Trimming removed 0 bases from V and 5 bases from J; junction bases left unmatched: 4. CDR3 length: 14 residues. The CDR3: CASSLDSGADEQYF. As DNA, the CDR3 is TGCGCCAGCAGCTTGGATAGCGGGGCCGACGAGCAGTACTTC.

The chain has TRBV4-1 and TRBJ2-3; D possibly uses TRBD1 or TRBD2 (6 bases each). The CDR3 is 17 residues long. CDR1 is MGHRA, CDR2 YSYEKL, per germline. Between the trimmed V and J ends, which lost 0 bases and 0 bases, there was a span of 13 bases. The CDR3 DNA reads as TGCGCCAGCAGCCAAGAAGGGTCGGGGGCTAGCACAGATACGCAGTATTTT. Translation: CASSQEGSGASTDTQYF.

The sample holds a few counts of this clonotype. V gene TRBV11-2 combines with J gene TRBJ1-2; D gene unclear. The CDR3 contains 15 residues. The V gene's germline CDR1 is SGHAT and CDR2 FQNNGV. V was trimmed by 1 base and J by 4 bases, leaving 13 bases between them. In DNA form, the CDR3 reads TGTGCCAGCAGCTTAGGGACGATGAGCCTCTATGGCTACACCTTC. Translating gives CASSLGTMSLYGYTF.

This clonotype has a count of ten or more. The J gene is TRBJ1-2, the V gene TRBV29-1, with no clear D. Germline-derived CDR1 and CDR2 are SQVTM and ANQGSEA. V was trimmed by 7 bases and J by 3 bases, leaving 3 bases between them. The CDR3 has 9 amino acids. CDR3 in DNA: TGCAGCGGCGACTATGGCTACACCTTC. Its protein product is CSGDYGYTF.

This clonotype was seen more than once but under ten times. The chain's CDR3 is CASSEQGQANYGYTF. The CDR3, as DNA: TGTGCCAGCAGTGAGCAGGGGCAAGCTAACTATGGCTACACCTTC. The chain has TRBV2 and TRBJ1-2; D possibly corresponds to TRBD1 (6 bases). Germline V lookup: CDR1 SNHLY, CDR2 FYNNEI. This CDR3 region has 15 residues. Trimming stripped 3 bases from V and 0 bases from J, with 11 bases between.

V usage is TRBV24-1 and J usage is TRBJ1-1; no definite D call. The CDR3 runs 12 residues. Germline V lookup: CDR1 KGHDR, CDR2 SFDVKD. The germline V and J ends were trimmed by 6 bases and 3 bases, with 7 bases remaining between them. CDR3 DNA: TGTGCCACCAGTAATGCCTACACTGAAGCTTTCTTT. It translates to CATSNAYTEAFF.

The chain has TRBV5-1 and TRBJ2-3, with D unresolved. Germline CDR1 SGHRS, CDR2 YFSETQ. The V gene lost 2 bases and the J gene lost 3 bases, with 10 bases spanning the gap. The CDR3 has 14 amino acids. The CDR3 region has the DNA TGCGCCAGCAGCTTAGAGGATGTTACAGATACGCAGTATTTT. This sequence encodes CASSLEDVTDTQYF.

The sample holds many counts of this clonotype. DNA for the CDR3: TGTGCCAGCAGCTTAGGATTCTTCGAGACCCAGTACTTC. Residues: CASSLGFFETQYF. This chain uses TRBV7-2 with TRBJ2-5, with D hard to call. There are 13 residues in the CDR3. Trimming pared 1 base from V and 5 bases from J, leaving 8 bases between. Germline CDR1 reads SGHTA; CDR2 reads FQGNSA.

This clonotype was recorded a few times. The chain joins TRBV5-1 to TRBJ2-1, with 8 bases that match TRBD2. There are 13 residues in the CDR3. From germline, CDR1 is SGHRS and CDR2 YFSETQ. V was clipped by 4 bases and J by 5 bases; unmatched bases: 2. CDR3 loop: CASSNSGDNEQFF. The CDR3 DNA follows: TGCGCCAGCAGCAATAGCGGGGACAATGAGCAGTTCTTC.

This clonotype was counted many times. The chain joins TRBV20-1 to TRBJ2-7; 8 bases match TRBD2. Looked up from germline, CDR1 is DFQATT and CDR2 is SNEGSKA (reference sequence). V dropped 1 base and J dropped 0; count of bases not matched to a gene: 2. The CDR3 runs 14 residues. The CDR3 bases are TGCAGTGCTAGAGGCGGGGGGATCTCCTACGAGCAGTACTTC. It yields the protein CSARGGGISYEQYF.

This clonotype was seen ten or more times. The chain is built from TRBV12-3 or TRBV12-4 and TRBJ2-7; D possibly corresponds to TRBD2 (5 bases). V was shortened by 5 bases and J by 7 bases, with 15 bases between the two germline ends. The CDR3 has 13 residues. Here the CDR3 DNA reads TGTGCCAGCAGTGACGGGATCCTGGAAGAGCAGTACTTC. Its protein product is CASSDGILEEQYF.

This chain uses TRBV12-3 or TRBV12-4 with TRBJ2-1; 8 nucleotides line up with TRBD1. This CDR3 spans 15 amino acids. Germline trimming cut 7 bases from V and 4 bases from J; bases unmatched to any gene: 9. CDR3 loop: CASNPGQVWYNEQFF. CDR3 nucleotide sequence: TGTGCCAGCAACCCGGGACAGGTTTGGTACAATGAGCAGTTCTTC.

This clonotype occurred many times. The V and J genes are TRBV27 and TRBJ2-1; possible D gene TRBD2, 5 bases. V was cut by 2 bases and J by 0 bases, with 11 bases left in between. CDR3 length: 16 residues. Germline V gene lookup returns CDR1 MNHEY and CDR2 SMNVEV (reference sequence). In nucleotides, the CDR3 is TGTGCCAGCAGTTTAAGAGGGCCCAGCTCCTACAATGAGCAGTTCTTC. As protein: CASSLRGPSSYNEQFF.

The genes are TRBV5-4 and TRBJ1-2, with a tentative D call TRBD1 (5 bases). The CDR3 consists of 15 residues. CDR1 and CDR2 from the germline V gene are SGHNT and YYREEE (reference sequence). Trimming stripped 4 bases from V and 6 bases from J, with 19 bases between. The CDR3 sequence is CASSTEAGSGHGYTF. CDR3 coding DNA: TGTGCCAGCAGCACGGAGGCGGGGTCGGGGCATGGCTACACCTTC.

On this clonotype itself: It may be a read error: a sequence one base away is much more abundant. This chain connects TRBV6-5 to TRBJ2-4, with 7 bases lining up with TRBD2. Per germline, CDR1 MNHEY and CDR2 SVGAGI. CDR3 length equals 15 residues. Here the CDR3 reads CTSSEWGRVKNIQYF. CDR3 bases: TGTACCAGCAGTGAGTGGGGGAGGGTCAAAAACATTCAGTACTTC.

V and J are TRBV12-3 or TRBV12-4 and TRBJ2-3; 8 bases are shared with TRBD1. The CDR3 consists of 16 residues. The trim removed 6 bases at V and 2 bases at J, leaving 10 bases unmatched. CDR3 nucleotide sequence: TGTGCCAGCAGCCGGACAGGGAGTGGGTCCACAGATACGCAGTATTTT. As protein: CASSRTGSGSTDTQYF.

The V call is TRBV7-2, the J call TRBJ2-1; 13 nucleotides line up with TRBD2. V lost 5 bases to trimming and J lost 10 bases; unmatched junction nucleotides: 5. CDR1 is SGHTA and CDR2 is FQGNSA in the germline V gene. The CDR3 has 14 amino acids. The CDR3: CASSAGTSGVEQFF. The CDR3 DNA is TGTGCCAGCAGCGCCGGGACTAGCGGGGTAGAGCAGTTCTTC.

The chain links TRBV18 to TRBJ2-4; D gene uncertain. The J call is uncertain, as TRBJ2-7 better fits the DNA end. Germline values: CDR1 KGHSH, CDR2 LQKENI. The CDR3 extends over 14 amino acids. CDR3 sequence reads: CASSPGPSPYEQYF. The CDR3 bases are TGTGCCAGCTCCCCCGGGCCATCACCCTACGAGCAGTACTTC.

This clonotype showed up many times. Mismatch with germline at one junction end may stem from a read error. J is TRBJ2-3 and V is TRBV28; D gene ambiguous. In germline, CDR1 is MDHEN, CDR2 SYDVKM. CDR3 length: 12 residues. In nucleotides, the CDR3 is TGTGCCAGCACTAAGAGCACAGATACGCGGTATTTT. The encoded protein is CASTKSTDTRYF.

CDR3 DNA: TGTGCCAGCAGCCCCATAACAGGGGAATTAATCCAAGAGACCCAGTACTTC. Translating it yields CASSPITGELIQETQYF. The gene calls are TRBV5-6 and TRBJ2-5; 7 bases are a match to TRBD1. In germline, CDR1 is SGHDT, CDR2 YYEEEE. This CDR3 has 17 amino acids. The ends lost 4 bases at V and 1 base at J; junction bases unmatched: 13.

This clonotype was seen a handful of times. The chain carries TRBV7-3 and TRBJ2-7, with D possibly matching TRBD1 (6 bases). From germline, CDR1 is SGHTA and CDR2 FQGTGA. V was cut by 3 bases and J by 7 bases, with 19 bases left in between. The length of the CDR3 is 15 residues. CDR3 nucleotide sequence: TGTGCCAGCAGCTTCCAGGGGAGCTCCTACAATGAGCAGTACTTC. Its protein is CASSFQGSSYNEQYF.

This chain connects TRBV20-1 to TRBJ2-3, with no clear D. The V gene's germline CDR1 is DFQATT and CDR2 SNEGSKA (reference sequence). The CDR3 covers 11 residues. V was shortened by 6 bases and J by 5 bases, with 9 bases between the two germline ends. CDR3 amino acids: CSAGFGDTQYF. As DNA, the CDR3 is TGCAGTGCGGGGTTCGGAGATACGCAGTATTTT.

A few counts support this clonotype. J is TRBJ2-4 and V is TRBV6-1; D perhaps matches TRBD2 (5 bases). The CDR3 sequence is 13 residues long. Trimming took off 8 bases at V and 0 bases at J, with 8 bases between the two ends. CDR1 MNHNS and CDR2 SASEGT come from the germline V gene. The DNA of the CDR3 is TGTGCCAGCCCCGGGGTAGCCAAAAACATTCAGTACTTC. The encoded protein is CASPGVAKNIQYF.

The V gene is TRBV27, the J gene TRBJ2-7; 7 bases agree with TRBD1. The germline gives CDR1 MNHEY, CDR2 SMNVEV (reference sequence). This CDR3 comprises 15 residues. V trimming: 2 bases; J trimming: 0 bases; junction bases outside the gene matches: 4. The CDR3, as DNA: TGTGCCAGCAGTTTAGGACAGGTTCCCTCCTACGAGCAGTACTTC. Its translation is CASSLGQVPSYEQYF.

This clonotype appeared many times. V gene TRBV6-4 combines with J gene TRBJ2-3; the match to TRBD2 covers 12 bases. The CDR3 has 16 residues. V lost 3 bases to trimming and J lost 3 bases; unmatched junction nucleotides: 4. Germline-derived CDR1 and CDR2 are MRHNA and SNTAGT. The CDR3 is CASSEASGGATDTQYF. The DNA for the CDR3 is TGTGCCAGCAGTGAAGCTAGCGGGGGGGCGACAGATACGCAGTATTTT.

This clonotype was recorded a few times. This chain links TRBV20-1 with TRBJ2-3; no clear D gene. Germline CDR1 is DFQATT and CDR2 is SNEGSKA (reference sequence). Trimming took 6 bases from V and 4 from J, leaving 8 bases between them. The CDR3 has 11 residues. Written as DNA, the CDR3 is TGCAGTGCCCCTGGAGCAGATACGCAGTATTTT. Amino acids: CSAPGADTQYF.

CDR3 bases: TGCGCCAGCAGCCAAGATTGGAAGGGAAACATTCAGTACTTC. Protein: CASSQDWKGNIQYF. The chain is built from TRBV4-3 and TRBJ2-4; D uncertain. The CDR3 contains 14 residues. The V end lost 0 bases, the J end lost 6 bases, and 9 bases lay between the germline ends. The germline gives CDR1 LGHNA, CDR2 YSLEER.